The rows below give T cell receptor beta chains drawn from one sample of a study of blood T cell repertoires in COVID-19. Method: immunoSEQ multiplex PCR; TCRdb's copy keeps in-frame clones and lacks some. The data show about 120,000 clones, roughly 78% seen once. The source material was peripheral blood. These receptors were obtained from a man aged 60-69 years with active or convalescent COVID-19. CDR3s include the opening cysteine and the closing phenylalanine or tryptophan. A D gene is named only where the DNA matches it firmly. Some rows mark clone size as missing; the rest say once, few, many or name a class of expanded clone.

- | TRBJ2-7 | TRBV5-5 | - | CASSLGGDEQYF | TGTGCCAGCAGCTTGGGCGGGGACGAGCAGTACTTC
- | TRBJ2-2 | TRBV28 | TRBD1 | CASSLRGQDTGELFF | TGTGCCAGCAGTTTAAGGGGACAGGACACCGGGGAGCTGTTTTTT
- | TRBJ2-7 | TRBV7-2 | TRBD1 | CASSLVSRDRGREQYF | TGTGCCAGCAGCTTAGTTTCGCGGGACAGGGGGCGTGAGCAGTACTTC
- | TRBJ2-7 | TRBV24-1 | - | CATSDASGSDEQYF | TGTGCCACCAGTGACGCATCAGGGTCGGACGAGCAGTACTTC
few | TRBJ1-5 | TRBV19 | TRBD1 | CASSIATGGAQPQHF | TGTGCCAGTAGTATAGCTACAGGGGGAGCACAGCCCCAGCATTTT
few | TRBJ2-7 | TRBV7-9 | TRBD2 | CASSFTPGLAGVSEQYF | TGTGCCAGCAGCTTTACCCCGGGACTAGCGGGAGTATCCGAGCAGTACTTC
once | TRBJ1-3 | TRBV5-1 | - | CASSLDQGYGNTIYF | TGCGCCAGCAGCTTGGACCAGGGGTACGGAAACACCATATATTTT
- | TRBJ1-6 | TRBV10-3 | - | CAITQEPNSPLHF | TGTGCCATCACCCAGGAACCTAATTCACCCCTCCACTTT
- | TRBJ2-7 | TRBV5-6 | - | CASSLAAGTYEQYF | TGTGCCAGCAGCTTGGCGGCAGGGACCTACGAGCAGTACTTC
few | TRBJ1-1 | TRBV12-3/TRBV12-4 | TRBD1 | CASSRQGAGEAFF | TGTGCCAGCAGTAGACAGGGGGCGGGTGAAGCTTTCTTT
- | TRBJ2-3 | TRBV6-5 | - | CASSYGGPNTDTQYF | TGTGCCAGCAGTTACGGAGGGCCGAACACAGATACGCAGTATTTT
- | TRBJ2-7 | TRBV7-2 | - | CASSVDRAYEQYF | TGTGCCAGCAGCGTAGACCGAGCCTACGAGCAGTACTTC
- | TRBJ1-3 | TRBV7-8 | TRBD1 | CASSLEQGAYGNTIYF | TGTGCCAGCAGCTTAGAACAGGGGGCGTATGGAAACACCATATATTTT
- | TRBJ2-3 | TRBV7-9 | TRBD1 | CASSKDRAADTQYF | TGTGCCAGCAGCAAGGACAGGGCGGCAGATACGCAGTATTTT
- | TRBJ2-1 | TRBV5-4 | TRBD1 | CASSFRDRATNEQFF | TGTGCCAGCAGCTTTAGGGACAGGGCGACGAATGAGCAGTTCTTC
- | TRBJ2-1 | TRBV7-3 | - | CASSLGGGSYNEQFF | TGTGCCAGCAGCTTGGGAGGGGGCTCCTACAATGAGCAGTTCTTC
- | TRBJ1-2 | TRBV5-3 | - | CARSPVPGLMDGYTF | TGTGCCAGAAGCCCCGTACCGGGACTTATGGATGGCTACACCTTC
- | TRBJ2-5 | TRBV5-6 | TRBD2 | CASSPLFRGGEETQYF | TGTGCCAGCAGCCCGTTATTCCGGGGGGGAGAAGAGACCCAGTACTTC
- | TRBJ1-1 | TRBV28 | - | CASSSPRGMSGEAFF | TGTGCCAGCAGTTCTCCCAGGGGAATGAGTGGTGAAGCTTTCTTT
- | TRBJ1-5 | TRBV7-3 | - | CASSLPGHPMVQPQHF | TGTGCCAGCAGCTTACCGGGACACCCGATGGTGCAGCCCCAGCATTTT
- | TRBJ2-7 | TRBV2 | TRBD2 | CASTPGLDEQYF | TGTGCCAGCACTCCGGGACTAGATGAGCAGTACTTC
- | TRBJ2-3 | TRBV4-2 | - | CASSQDWAGLRDTQYF | TGTGCCAGCAGCCAAGATTGGGCAGGACTTCGGGATACGCAGTATTTT
- | TRBJ2-7 | TRBV15 | TRBD2 | CATTRGSGRAGEQYF | TGTGCCACCACCAGAGGGAGCGGGAGGGCCGGTGAGCAGTACTTC
- | TRBJ2-2 | TRBV6-2/TRBV6-3 | - | CASSYRAQGGELFF | TGTGCCAGCAGTTATCGGGCCCAGGGTGGGGAGCTGTTTTTT
- | TRBJ2-7 | TRBV6-5 | TRBD1 | CASTRGQAFGEQYF | TGTGCCAGCACCAGGGGACAGGCCTTTGGGGAGCAGTACTTC
once | TRBJ2-2 | TRBV29-1 | - | CSVEGLTGELFF | TGCAGCGTTGAGGGGCTCACCGGGGAGCTGTTTTTT
- | TRBJ2-7 | TRBV28 | TRBD1 | CASRSGGARQLYEQYF | TGTGCCAGCAGGTCAGGGGGCGCGAGACAGCTCTACGAGCAGTACTTC
- | TRBJ2-4 | TRBV18 | - | CASSPPGNIQYF | TGTGCCAGCTCGCCTCCGGGTAACATTCAGTACTTC